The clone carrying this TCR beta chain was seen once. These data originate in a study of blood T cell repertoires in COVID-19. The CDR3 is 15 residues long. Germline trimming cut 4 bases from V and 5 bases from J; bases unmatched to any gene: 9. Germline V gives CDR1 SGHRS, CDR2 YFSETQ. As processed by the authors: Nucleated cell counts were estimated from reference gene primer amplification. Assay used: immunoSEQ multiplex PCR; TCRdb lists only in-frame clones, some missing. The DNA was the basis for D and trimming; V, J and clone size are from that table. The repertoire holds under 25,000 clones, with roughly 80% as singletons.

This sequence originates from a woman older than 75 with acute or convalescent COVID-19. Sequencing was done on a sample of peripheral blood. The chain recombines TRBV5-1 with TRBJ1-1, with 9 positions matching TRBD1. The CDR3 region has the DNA TGCGCCAGCAGCGAGGGACAGGGACGGTGGACTGAAGCTTTCTTT. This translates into CASSEGQGRWTEAFF.